Sequencing of this T cell receptor (beta chain) was carried out in a study of T cells after yellow fever vaccination. With 3 bases removed from V and 8 bases from J, the gap between germline ends came to 4 bases. Germline values: CDR1 MNHEY, CDR2 SVGAGI. The CDR3 is 11 amino acids. TCRdb reanalysed the 5' RACE reads using MiXCR and keeps one entry per CDR3 protein. The sample has just over 250,000 distinct CDR3 sequences; over 4.5% are singletons. General study points: At under 98% for CD4 and 70% to 90% for CD8, most primary-vaccination clones showed up again after the booster.

As for this clonotype: Its target is unknown.

The chain joins TRBV6-5 to TRBJ2-2, with unresolved D. This specimen consisted of CD4+ T cells sorted from PBMCs, obtained on the day of the yellow fever booster vaccination. The TCR originated in a man between 18 and 29 years old who received the YFV17D yellow fever vaccine. CDR3 nucleotide sequence: TGTGCCAGCAGTTATGTTGGGGAGCTGTTTTTT. Its translation: CASSYVGELFF.